These 10 T cell receptor beta chains came from one sample sequenced in a study of CD8+ T cells in alopecia areata. Extraction and reverse transcription of RNA yielded cDNA as the sequencing template. Clones were sequenced by immunoSEQ multiplex PCR, and TCRdb holds only the in-frame ones, with some missing. Of more than 95,000 clones detected, 55% to 80% appear once; the ten largest clones hold approximately 2.6%. Sequenced sample: CD4+ T cells sorted from blood. Source of these receptors: a human donor in good health.

V and J are TRBV4-1 and TRBJ2-1; TRBD2 aligns across 13 bases. V gave up 1 base and J gave up 9 bases; unmatched junction bases: 9. The germline gives CDR1 MGHRA, CDR2 YSYEKL. The CDR3 runs to 17 residues. In DNA form, the CDR3 reads TGCGCCAGCAGCCAAGGGGGTAGGGGACTAGCGGGATTTGAGCAGTTCTTC. Its translation: CASSQGGRGLAGFEQFF.

CDR3 loop: CASSLAGGLSSYNEQFF. The CDR3 DNA sequence: TGCGCCAGCAGCTTGGCCGGCGGACTTAGCTCCTACAATGAGCAGTTCTTC. The chain carries TRBV5-1 and TRBJ2-1; the D gene is possibly TRBD2 (5 bases). The CDR3 is 17 amino acids. V lost 0 bases to trimming and J lost 0 bases, with 13 bases between them. Looked up from germline, CDR1 is SGHRS and CDR2 is YFSETQ. The whole variable domain, remainder taken from reference TRBV5-1 and TRBJ2-1, is KAGVTQTPRYLIKTRGQQVTLSCSPISGHRSVSWYQQTPGQGLQFLFEYFSETQRNKGNFPGRFSGRQFSNSRSEMNVSTLELGDSALYLCASSLAGGLSSYNEQFFGPGTRLTVL.

This chain uses TRBV11-2 with TRBJ2-1, with 14 bases lining up with TRBD2. Germline lookup yields CDR1 SGHAT and CDR2 FQNNGV. There are 15 residues in the CDR3. Germline trimming cut 5 bases from V and 10 bases from J; bases unmatched to any gene: 7. CDR3 region: CASSETSGGAREQFF. The DNA of the CDR3 is TGTGCCAGCAGCGAGACTAGCGGGGGGGCCCGGGAGCAGTTCTTC.

The rearrangement uses TRBV13 and TRBJ1-6, with D possibly matching TRBD1 (5 bases). V was shortened by 3 bases and J by 10 bases, with 19 bases between the two germline ends. Per the germline V gene, CDR1 is PRHDT and CDR2 is FYEKMQ (reference sequence). The CDR3 extends over 16 amino acids. CDR3 residues: CASSFLQAAGESPLHF. The CDR3 bases are TGTGCCAGCAGCTTCCTACAGGCCGCCGGGGAATCACCCCTCCACTTT.

The gene calls are TRBV9 and TRBJ2-3; tentative D call: TRBD1 (5 bases). The length of the CDR3 is 15 residues. With 0 bases removed from V and 0 bases from J, the gap between germline ends came to 8 bases. From germline, CDR1 is SGDLS and CDR2 YYNGEE. CDR3 DNA sequence: TGTGCCAGCAGCGTAGGGGCAGGGAGCACAGATACGCAGTATTTT. Residues: CASSVGAGSTDTQYF.

The chain uses TRBV5-1 and TRBJ2-7; the D is unclear. The ends were cut back, 0 bases at V and 4 bases at J, with 2 bases in the middle. Per germline, CDR1 SGHRS and CDR2 YFSETQ. The CDR3 extends over 11 amino acids. Here the CDR3 DNA reads TGCGCCAGCAGCTTGGGGTACGAGCAGTACTTC. This encodes CASSLGYEQYF.

This clone is a singleton in its sample. V gene TRBV6-5 combines with J gene TRBJ1-2, with D possibly matching TRBD1 (5 bases). The CDR3 sequence is 13 residues long. Trimming stripped 5 bases from V and 7 bases from J, with 14 bases between. In germline, CDR1 is MNHEY, CDR2 SVGAGI. CDR3 in amino acids: CASSPQGGRGYTF. The CDR3 coding sequence is TGTGCCAGCAGTCCGCAGGGAGGGCGTGGCTACACCTTC.

This clone showed up just a few times. V is TRBV6-5 and J is TRBJ1-1, with D perhaps matching TRBD1 (5 bases). Germline CDR1 and CDR2: MNHEY and SVGAGI. The CDR3 loop spans 14 amino acids. Deletions cut 10 bases from V and 8 bases from J, with 23 bases between. Written as DNA, the CDR3 is TGTGCCATCTCTAGGTCGGAGGGGAGGATGGAAGCTTTCTTT. This gives the protein CAISRSEGRMEAFF.

The gene calls are TRBV7-9 and TRBJ1-2, with TRBD1 identical over 7 bases. The CDR3 sequence is 14 residues long. Germline CDR1 is SEHNR and CDR2 is FQNEAQ (reference sequence). The V and J ends lost 4 bases and 0 bases, in that order; junction bases with no gene match: 2. CDR3 region: CASSSGGANYGYTF. DNA of the CDR3: TGTGCCAGCAGCTCAGGGGGAGCTAACTATGGCTACACCTTC.

V is TRBV6-5 and J is TRBJ2-5; D ambiguous. This CDR3 is 13 amino acids long. V gave up 2 bases and J gave up 5 bases, with 9 bases separating them. CDR1 is MNHEY and CDR2 is SVGAGI in the germline V gene. The CDR3 region is CASSYRMQETQYF. CDR3 DNA: TGTGCCAGCAGTTACCGGATGCAGGAGACCCAGTACTTC.